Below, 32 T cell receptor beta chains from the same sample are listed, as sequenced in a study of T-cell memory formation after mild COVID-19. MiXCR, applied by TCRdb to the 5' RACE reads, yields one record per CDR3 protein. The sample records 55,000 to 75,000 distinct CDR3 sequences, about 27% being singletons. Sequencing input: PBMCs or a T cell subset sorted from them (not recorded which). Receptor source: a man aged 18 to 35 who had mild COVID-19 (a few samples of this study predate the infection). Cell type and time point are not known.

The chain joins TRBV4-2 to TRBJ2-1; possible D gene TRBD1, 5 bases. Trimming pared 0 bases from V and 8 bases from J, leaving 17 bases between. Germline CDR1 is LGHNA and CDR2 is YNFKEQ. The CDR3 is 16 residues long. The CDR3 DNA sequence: TGTGCCAGCAGCCAAGATCATTCAAGGGGTGGTGATGAGCAGTTCTTC. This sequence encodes CASSQDHSRGGDEQFF.

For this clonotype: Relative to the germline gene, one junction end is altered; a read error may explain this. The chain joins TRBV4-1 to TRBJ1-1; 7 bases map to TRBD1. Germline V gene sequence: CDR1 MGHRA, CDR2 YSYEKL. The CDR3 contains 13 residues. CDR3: CASSQIAGQLGIF. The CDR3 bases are TGCGCCAGCAGCCAAATAGCGGGACAGCTGGGTATCTTT.

The CDR3 DNA reads TGCGCCAGCAGCCAAGGGGCAGGGGCAGAGACCCAGTACTTC. This encodes CASSQGAGAETQYF. The V gene is TRBV4-1, the J gene TRBJ2-5; a weak D match, TRBD1 (6 bases). The CDR3 totals 14 residues. V shed 1 base and J shed 4 bases, with 10 bases lying between them. Germline V gives CDR1 MGHRA, CDR2 YSYEKL.

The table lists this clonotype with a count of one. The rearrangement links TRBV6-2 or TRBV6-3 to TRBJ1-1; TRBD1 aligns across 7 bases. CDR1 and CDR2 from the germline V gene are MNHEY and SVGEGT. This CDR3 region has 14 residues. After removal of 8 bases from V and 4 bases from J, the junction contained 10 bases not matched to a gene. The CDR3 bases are TGTGCCAGCGGGATCCAGGGGGAGATCACTGAAGCTTTCTTT. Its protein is CASGIQGEITEAFF.

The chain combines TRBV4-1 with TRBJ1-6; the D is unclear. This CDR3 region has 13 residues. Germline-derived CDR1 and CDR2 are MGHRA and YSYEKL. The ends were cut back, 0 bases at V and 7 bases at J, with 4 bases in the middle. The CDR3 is CASSQELNSPLHF. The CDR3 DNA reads TGCGCCAGCAGCCAAGAGTTAAATTCACCCCTCCACTTT.

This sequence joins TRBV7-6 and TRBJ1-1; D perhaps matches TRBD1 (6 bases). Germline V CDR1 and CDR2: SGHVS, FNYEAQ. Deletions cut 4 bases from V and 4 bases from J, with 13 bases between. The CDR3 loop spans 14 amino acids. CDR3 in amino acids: CASSWADSGTEAFF. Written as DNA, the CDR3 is TGTGCCAGCAGCTGGGCGGACAGTGGCACTGAAGCTTTCTTT.

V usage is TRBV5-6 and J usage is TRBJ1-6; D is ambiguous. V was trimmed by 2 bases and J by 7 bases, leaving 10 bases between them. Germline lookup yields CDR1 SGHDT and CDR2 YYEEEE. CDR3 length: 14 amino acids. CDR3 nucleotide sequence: TGTGCCAGCAGCTTCGCGGTTTGGAATTCACCCCTCCACTTT. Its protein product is CASSFAVWNSPLHF.

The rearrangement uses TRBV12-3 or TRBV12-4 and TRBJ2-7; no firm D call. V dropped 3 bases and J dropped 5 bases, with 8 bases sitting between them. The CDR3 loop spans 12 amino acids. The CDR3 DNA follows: TGTGCCAGCAGTTTTGGCAGCAACGAGCAGTACTTC. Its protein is CASSFGSNEQYF.

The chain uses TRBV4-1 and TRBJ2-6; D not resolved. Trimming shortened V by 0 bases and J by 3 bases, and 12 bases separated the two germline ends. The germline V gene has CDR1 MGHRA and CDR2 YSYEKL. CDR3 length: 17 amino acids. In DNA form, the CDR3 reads TGCGCCAGCAGCCAAGAGTTAAAGGTTAGTGGGGCCAACGTCCTGACTTTC. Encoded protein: CASSQELKVSGANVLTF.

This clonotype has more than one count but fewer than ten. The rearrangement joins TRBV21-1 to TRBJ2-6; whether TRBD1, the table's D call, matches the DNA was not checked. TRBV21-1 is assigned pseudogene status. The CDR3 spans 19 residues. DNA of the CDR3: TGTGCCAGCTCCCTCTTTAGACAGGGGTCAAGCTCTGGGGCCAACGTCCTGACTTTC. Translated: CASSLFRQGSSSGANVLTF.

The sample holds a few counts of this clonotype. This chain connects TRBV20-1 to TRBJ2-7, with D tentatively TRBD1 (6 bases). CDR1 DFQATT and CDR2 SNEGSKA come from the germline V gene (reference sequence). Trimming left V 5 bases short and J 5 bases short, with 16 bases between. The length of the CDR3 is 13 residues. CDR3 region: CSARSQGSHEQYV. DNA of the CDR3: TGCAGTGCTCGCTCCCAGGGGAGTCACGAGCAGTACGTC.

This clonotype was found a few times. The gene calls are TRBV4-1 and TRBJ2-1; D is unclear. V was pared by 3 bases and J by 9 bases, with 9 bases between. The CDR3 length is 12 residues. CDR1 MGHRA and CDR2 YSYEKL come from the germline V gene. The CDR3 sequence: CASSHIAGEQFF. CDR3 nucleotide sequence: TGCGCCAGCAGCCACATAGCCGGTGAGCAGTTCTTC.

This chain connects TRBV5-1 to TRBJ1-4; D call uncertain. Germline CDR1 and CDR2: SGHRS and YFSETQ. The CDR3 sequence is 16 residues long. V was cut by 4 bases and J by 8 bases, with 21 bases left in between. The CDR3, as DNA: TGCGCCAGCAGCCTTCAGCCCTGGACCCCTGCGGAAAAACTGTTTTTT. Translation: CASSLQPWTPAEKLFF.

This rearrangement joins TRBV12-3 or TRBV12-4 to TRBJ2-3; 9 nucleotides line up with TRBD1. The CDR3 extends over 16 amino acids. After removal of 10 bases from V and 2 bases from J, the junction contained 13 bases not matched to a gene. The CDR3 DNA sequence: TGTGCCACCCGGGACAGGGAAAAACTGACCACAGATACGCAGTATTTT. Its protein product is CATRDREKLTTDTQYF.

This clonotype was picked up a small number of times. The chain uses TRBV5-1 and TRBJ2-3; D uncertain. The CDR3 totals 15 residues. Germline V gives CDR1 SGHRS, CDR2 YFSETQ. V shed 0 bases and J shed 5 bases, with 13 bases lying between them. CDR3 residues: CASSLAEYSEDTQYF. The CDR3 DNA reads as TGCGCCAGCAGCTTGGCAGAGTACTCGGAAGATACGCAGTATTTT.

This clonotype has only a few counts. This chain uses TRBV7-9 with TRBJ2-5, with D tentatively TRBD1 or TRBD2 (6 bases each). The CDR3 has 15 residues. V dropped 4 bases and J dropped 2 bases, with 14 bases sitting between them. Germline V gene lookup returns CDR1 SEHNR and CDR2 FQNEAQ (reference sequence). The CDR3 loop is CASSSRGTDQETQYF. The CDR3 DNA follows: TGTGCCAGCAGCTCTAGGGGGACTGATCAAGAGACCCAGTACTTC.

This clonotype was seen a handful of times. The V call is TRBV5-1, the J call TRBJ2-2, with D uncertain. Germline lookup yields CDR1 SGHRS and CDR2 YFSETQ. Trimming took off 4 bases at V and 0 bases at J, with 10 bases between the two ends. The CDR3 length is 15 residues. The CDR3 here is CASSRKQANTGELFF. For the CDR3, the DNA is TGCGCCAGCAGCCGTAAACAAGCGAACACCGGGGAGCTGTTTTTT.

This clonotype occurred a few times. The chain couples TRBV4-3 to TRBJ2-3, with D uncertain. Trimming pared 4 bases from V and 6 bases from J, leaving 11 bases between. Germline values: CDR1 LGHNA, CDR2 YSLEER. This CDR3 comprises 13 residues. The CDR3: CASSPRRADTQYF. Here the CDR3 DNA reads TGCGCCAGCAGCCCCCGAAGGGCCGATACGCAGTATTTT.

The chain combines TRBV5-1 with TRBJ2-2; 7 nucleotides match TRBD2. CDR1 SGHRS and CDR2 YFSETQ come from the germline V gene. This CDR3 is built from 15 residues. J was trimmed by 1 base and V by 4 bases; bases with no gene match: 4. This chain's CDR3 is CASSMGLRNTGELFF. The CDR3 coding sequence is TGCGCCAGCAGCATGGGACTAAGGAACACCGGGGAGCTGTTTTTT.

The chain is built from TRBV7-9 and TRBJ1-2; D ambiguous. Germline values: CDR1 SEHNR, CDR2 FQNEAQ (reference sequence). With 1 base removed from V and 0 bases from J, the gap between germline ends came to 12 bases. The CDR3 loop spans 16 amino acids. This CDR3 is CASSLVVRSANYGYTF. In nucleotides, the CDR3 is TGTGCCAGCAGCTTAGTGGTCCGGTCTGCTAACTATGGCTACACCTTC. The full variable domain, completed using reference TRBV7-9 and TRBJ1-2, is DTGVSQNPRHKITKRGQNVTFRCDPISEHNRLYWYRQTLGQGPEFLTYFQNEAQLEKSRLLSDRFSAERPKGSFSTLEIQRTEQGDSAMYLCASSLVVRSANYGYTFGSGTRLTVV.

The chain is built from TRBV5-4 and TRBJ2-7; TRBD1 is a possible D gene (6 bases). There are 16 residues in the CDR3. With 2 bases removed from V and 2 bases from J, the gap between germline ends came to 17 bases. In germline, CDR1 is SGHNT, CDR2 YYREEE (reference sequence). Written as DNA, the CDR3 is TGTGCCAGCAGCTTCGGTGTAGGGGGAAATACCTACGAGCAGTACTTC. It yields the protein CASSFGVGGNTYEQYF.

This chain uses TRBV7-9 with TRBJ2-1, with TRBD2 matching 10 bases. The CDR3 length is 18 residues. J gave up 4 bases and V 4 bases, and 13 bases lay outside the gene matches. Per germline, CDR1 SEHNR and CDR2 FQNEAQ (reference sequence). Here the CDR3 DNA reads TGTGCCAGCAGCTCCCACCCTATTACTAGCGGGGTTTACAATGAGCAGTTCTTC. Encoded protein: CASSSHPITSGVYNEQFF.

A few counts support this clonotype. CDR3 residues: CASSDSSGGTGELFF. The CDR3 nucleotides are TGTGCCAGCAGTGACTCTAGCGGGGGCACCGGGGAGCTGTTTTTT. This chain joins TRBV6-4 and TRBJ2-2; 9 bases map to TRBD2. V lost 0 bases to trimming and J lost 4 bases; unmatched junction nucleotides: 0. CDR1 is MRHNA, CDR2 SNTAGT, per germline. The CDR3 extends over 15 amino acids.

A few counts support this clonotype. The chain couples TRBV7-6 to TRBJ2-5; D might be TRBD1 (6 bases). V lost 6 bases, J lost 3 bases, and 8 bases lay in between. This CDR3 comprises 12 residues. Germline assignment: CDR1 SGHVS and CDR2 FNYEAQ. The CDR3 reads CASRAGEETQYF. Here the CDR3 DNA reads TGTGCCAGCAGGGCAGGGGAAGAGACCCAGTACTTC.

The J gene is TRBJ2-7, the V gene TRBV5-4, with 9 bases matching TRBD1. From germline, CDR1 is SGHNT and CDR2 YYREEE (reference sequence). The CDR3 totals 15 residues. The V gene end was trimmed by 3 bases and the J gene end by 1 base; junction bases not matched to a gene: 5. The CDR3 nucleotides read TGTGCCAGCAGCTGGGGACAGGGAAGTTCCTACGAGCAGTACTTC. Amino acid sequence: CASSWGQGSSYEQYF.

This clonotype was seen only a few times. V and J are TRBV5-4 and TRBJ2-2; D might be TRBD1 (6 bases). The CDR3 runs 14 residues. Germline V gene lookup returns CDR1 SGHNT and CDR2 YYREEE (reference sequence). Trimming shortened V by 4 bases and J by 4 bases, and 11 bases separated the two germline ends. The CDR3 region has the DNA TGTGCCAGCAGCGTAGCAGGGGTCACCGGGGAGCTGTTTTTT. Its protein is CASSVAGVTGELFF.

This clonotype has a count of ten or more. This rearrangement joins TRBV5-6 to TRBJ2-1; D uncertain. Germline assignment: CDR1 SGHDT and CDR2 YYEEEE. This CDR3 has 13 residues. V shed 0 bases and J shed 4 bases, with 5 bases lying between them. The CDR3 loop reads CASSLGAYNEQFF. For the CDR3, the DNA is TGTGCCAGCAGCTTGGGGGCGTACAATGAGCAGTTCTTC.

The CDR3 here is CASRPPAGGPGETQYF. The CDR3 DNA sequence: TGTGCCAGCAGACCCCCAGCGGGGGGCCCGGGAGAGACCCAGTACTTC. This chain joins TRBV12-3 or TRBV12-4 and TRBJ2-5; 9 positions agree with TRBD2. This CDR3 spans 16 amino acids. V dropped 6 bases and J dropped 4; count of bases not matched to a gene: 12.

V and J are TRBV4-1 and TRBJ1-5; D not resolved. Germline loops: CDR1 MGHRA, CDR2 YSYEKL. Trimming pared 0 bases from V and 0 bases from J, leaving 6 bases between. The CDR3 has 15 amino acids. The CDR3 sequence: CASSQEVFSNQPQHF. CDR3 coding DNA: TGCGCCAGCAGCCAAGAGGTTTTTAGCAATCAGCCCCAGCATTTT.

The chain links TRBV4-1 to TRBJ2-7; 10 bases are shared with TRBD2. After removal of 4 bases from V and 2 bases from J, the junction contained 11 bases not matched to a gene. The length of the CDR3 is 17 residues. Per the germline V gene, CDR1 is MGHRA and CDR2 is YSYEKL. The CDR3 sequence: CASSLRPQRGGPYEQYF. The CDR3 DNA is TGCGCCAGCAGCCTCCGCCCTCAGCGGGGGGGACCCTACGAGCAGTACTTC.

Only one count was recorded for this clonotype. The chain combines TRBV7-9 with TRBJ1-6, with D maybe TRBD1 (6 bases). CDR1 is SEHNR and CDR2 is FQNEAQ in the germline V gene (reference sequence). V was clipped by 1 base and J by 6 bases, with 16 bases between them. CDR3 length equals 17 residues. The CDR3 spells CASSLGESGQFNSPLHF. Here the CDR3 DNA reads TGTGCCAGCAGCTTAGGGGAATCTGGACAGTTTAATTCACCCCTCCACTTT. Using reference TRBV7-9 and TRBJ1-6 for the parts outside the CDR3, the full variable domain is DTGVSQNPRHKITKRGQNVTFRCDPISEHNRLYWYRQTLGQGPEFLTYFQNEAQLEKSRLLSDRFSAERPKGSFSTLEIQRTEQGDSAMYLCASSLGESGQFNSPLHFGNGTRLTVT.

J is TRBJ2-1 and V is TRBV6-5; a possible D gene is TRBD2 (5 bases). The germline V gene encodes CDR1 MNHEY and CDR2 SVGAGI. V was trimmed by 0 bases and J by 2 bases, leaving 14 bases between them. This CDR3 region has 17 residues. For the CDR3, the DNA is TGTGCCAGCAGTTACTCCCGTTCGGGGATCGCCTACAATGAGCAGTTCTTC. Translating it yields CASSYSRSGIAYNEQFF.